This TCR beta chain was observed in a study of T cells in Graves' hyperthyroidism and ophthalmopathy (dated by TCRdb to about 2019). Looking at the study overall: Peripheral blood samples were taken at initial diagnosis, before any treatment was given. TCR V-J signatures able to tell the groups apart were searched for in a discovery cohort of 90 to 100 patients, of whom over 40 had Graves' ophthalmopathy and roughly 57 had stable Graves' hyperthyroidism. Whether ophthalmopathy could be predicted prospectively was tested in an independent validation cohort made up of some 20 hyperthyroidism patients plus 17 patients who later progressed to ophthalmopathy. The 80 to 100 discovery patients were randomly divided into training and test sets at a 7:3 ratio. In addition, the study compared T-cell repertoires in thyroid tissue and in blood from five or six Graves' hyperthyroidism patients. After blood sampling, hyperthyroidism patients were treated with methimazole at a starting dose of 30 mg daily, and ophthalmopathy patients were treated with high-dose intravenous methylprednisolone. According to the paper, TCR Vbeta CDR3 sequencing was carried out on over 130 peripheral blood samples, which came from around 43 ophthalmopathy, fewer than 80 hyperthyroidism and roughly 17 progressor patients.

The TCR beta CDR3 regions were amplified from the RNA transcripts. The first round of RT-PCR for the TCR CDR3 was performed with the HTBI primer set and the Qiagen OneStep RT-PCR kit. Libraries were constructed in a second round of multiplex PCR, after which size selection and purification were carried out. Sequencing of the libraries was done on an Illumina HiSeq2000 using paired-end 100 bp reads. The source study handled its data this way. SOAPnuke was used to process the raw data, removing reads that contained adapters or uncalled bases, had a mean Phred below 15, or lacked an exact match to the constant primer or identifier. High-quality paired reads were merged using COPE v1.2.5, and each unique nucleotide sequence was defined as a clonotype. MiTCR v1.1 was used to align clonotypes to the IMGT TRBV, TRBD and TRBJ reference segments. The analysis included only V-J combinations with a frequency above 0.0001, which together covered 99% to 99.2% of the repertoires. The TCS score was defined as F50 (clonal expansion) divided by E x V (chaos), with BLOSUM62-based TCRdist calculated between CDR3 peptides within each V-J. Welch's t-statistics and random forest reduced fewer than 600 V-J features to fewer than 15, which were used in a naive Bayes classifier (R e1071). Clones were called with MiXCR by TCRdb after fastp trimmed the public reads at Q25, and only in-frame beta chains were retained. Rows merge per CDR3 protein into single entries with the most common DNA and genes. TCRdb's processing, not the authors' own work, is the source of the V and J calls. The sample table shows about 560,000 distinct CDR3 sequences, and 16% are seen once. The ten biggest clones cover around 19% of the sample.

This clonotype was observed many times. The specificity of this receptor is unknown. No base quality values were provided; no much bigger clone lies one nucleotide off. What the work shows at the level of the full study, not this receptor alone: Ophthalmopathy was separated from stable hyperthyroidism by a 13 V-J signature model, with over 85% sensitivity and just over 81% specificity obtained in cross-validation and 80%/75% obtained in testing. Sample size was not statistically predetermined, and blinding of investigators to group allocation was not performed. During validation, the model predicted progression to ophthalmopathy a median of about 6.3 months ahead of onset, with almost 71% sensitivity and less than 85% specificity. Blood samples also contained most of the expanded thyroid clonotypes (frequency above 0.001), which suggests that blood repertoires may reflect thyroid immune responses.

Graves' hyperthyroidism was defined as stable when no progression to ophthalmopathy occurred over 18 months of follow-up. Hyperthyroidism patients were newly diagnosed, had a disease duration of under 2 months, and were aged 18 to 65 years. Any patient with an uncontrolled infection, another autoimmune disease, pregnancy or lactation was excluded. Diagnoses were established on the basis of clinical symptoms, serum thyroxine and TRAb, thyroid ultrasound, and orbital computed tomography. Ficoll-Paque density gradient centrifugation was used to isolate PBMCs from 8.5 to 10 ml of fresh peripheral blood. Trizol reagent was used to extract total RNA, and RNA quality was then checked on an Agilent 2100 Bioanalyzer. CDR1 and CDR2 are read off the germline V gene (reference sequence) as DFQATT and SNEGSKA. From the cysteine up to the phenylalanine, the CDR3 has a length of 16 residues. Of the read, only the CDR3 DNA is kept; its 48 bases are in frame from base 1. V has 3 bases trimmed and J has 2 bases trimmed; junction bases matching no gene number 11.

This clonotype was sampled from a woman aged 18-29 years with Graves' hyperthyroidism. This sequence uses TRBV20-1 and TRBJ2-7, and TRBD2 aligns with 9 junction nucleotides. The sequencing sample was made of blood. The CDR3 reads CSASPGLALPAYEQYF. The DNA is as follows: TGCAGTGCTAGTCCCGGACTAGCGTTACCGGCCTACGAGCAGTACTTC.